A single sample is the source of the 15 T cell receptor beta chains below, sequenced in a study of cytomegalovirus exposure and HLA in healthy donors. It was with 60 Vbeta and 13 Jbeta primers that the PCR ran. TCRdb keeps only in-frame clones here, not all; method: immunoSEQ multiplex PCR. The sample has 95,000 to 150,000 clones, 80% seen once. Sequencing was performed on PBMCs. The receptors shown here come from a man between 25 and 39 years old in good health and CMV-seronegative.

The V gene is TRBV6-5, the J gene TRBJ1-6; D remains unclear. The length of the CDR3 is 13 residues. V dropped 2 bases and J dropped 7 bases, with 6 bases sitting between them. Per the germline V gene, CDR1 is MNHEY and CDR2 is SVGAGI. CDR3 amino acids: CASSYRGNSPLHF. In DNA form, the CDR3 reads TGTGCCAGCAGTTACAGAGGCAATTCACCCCTCCACTTT.

This clone was picked up one time. J is TRBJ1-2 and V is TRBV30, with D unresolved. CDR1 and CDR2 from the germline V gene are GTSNPN and SVGIG (reference sequence). This CDR3 is 14 amino acids long. V gave up 5 bases and J gave up 3 bases, with 16 bases separating them. The CDR3 loop reads CAWRTPGKDYGYTF. Written as DNA, the CDR3 is TGTGCCTGGCGAACCCCAGGAAAAGACTATGGCTACACCTTC.

The gene calls are TRBV4-3 and TRBJ1-2, with 7 bases identical to TRBD1. The CDR3 has 14 residues. Trimming took 4 bases from V and 8 from J; bases not matched to a gene: 10. Germline CDR1 LGHNA, CDR2 YSLEER. The CDR3 loop is CASSPRQTGIGYTF. The CDR3, as DNA: TGCGCCAGCAGCCCTAGACAGACAGGGATCGGCTACACCTTC.

CDR3: CASSFPGVGNEQYF. The DNA for the CDR3 is TGTGCCAGCAGCTTCCCAGGGGTCGGGAACGAGCAGTACTTC. V usage is TRBV7-2 and J usage is TRBJ2-7; possibly TRBD1 for D (6 bases). Germline values: CDR1 SGHTA, CDR2 FQGNSA. The CDR3 extends over 14 amino acids. Trimming removed 3 bases from V and 5 bases from J, with 14 bases in between.

This clone was seen only once. The rearrangement uses TRBV5-1 and TRBJ2-5; tentatively, D is TRBD1 (6 bases). Looked up from germline, CDR1 is SGHRS and CDR2 is YFSETQ. The CDR3 has 14 residues. V shed 4 bases and J shed 1 base, with 11 bases lying between them. The CDR3 reads CASSTGTLQETQYF. CDR3 DNA sequence: TGCGCCAGCAGCACCGGGACACTCCAAGAGACCCAGTACTTC.

The V call is TRBV10-3, the J call TRBJ2-3; 7 bases line up with TRBD1. The length of the CDR3 is 16 residues. CDR1 and CDR2 from the germline V gene are ENHRY and SYGVKD. V dropped 5 bases and J dropped 0; count of bases not matched to a gene: 8. Here the CDR3 DNA reads TGTGCCATCAGTTTGACAGGGACCTACAGCACAGATACGCAGTATTTT. Translation gives CAISLTGTYSTDTQYF.

This clone was detected only a few times. This chain connects TRBV5-4 to TRBJ2-3; TRBD1 might be the D (6 bases). V dropped 4 bases and J dropped 7 bases, with 22 bases sitting between them. CDR3 length: 16 residues. Per the germline V gene, CDR1 is SGHNT and CDR2 is YYREEE (reference sequence). The CDR3 DNA follows: TGTGCCAGCAGCCTGCTACTCAGGGGCAGCTCTTATACGCAGTATTTT. Translated, it gives CASSLLLRGSSYTQYF.

J is TRBJ2-7 and V is TRBV28; TRBD1 aligns across 7 bases. Unmatched junction bases numbered 6, after V lost 10 bases and J lost 0 bases. The V gene's germline CDR1 is MDHEN and CDR2 SYDVKM. The CDR3 length is 13 residues. The CDR3 is CATEGAFSYEQYF. The CDR3 DNA is TGTGCCACAGAGGGGGCCTTCTCCTACGAGCAGTACTTC.

Only one count was recorded for this clone. The chain combines TRBV5-4 with TRBJ2-2; 14 bases match TRBD2. J was trimmed by 0 bases and V by 4 bases; bases with no gene match: 5. Germline V gene data show CDR1 as SGHNT and CDR2 as YYREEE (reference sequence). This CDR3 region has 18 residues. The CDR3 region has the DNA TGTGCCAGCAGCCCGGGACTAGCGGGGGCTACGAACACCGGGGAGCTGTTTTTT. It translates to CASSPGLAGATNTGELFF.

The genes are TRBV9 and TRBJ2-2, with D possibly being TRBD1 (6 bases). CDR3 length equals 15 residues. The germline gives CDR1 SGDLS, CDR2 YYNGEE. V was cut by 3 bases and J by 1 base, with 10 bases left in between. CDR3 in amino acids: CASSATGQNTGELFF. The DNA for the CDR3 is TGTGCCAGCAGCGCGACAGGCCAGAACACCGGGGAGCTGTTTTTT.

CDR3 DNA sequence: TGTGCCAGCAGTTACAGATGGGAGGCCGGGGAGCTGTTTTTT. This sequence encodes CASSYRWEAGELFF. V gene TRBV6-5 combines with J gene TRBJ2-2; TRBD2 might be the D (6 bases). The CDR3 has 14 residues. The germline CDR1 and CDR2 sequences are MNHEY and SVGAGI. V gave up 2 bases and J gave up 6 bases, with 10 bases separating them.

This clone showed up just a few times. The gene calls are TRBV5-6 and TRBJ2-5; 10 bases fit TRBD1. Trimming removed 3 bases from V and 5 bases from J; junction bases left unmatched: 7. Germline CDR1 SGHDT, CDR2 YYEEEE. This CDR3 is built from 15 residues. The CDR3: CASSSRQGAGETQYF. In nucleotides, the CDR3 is TGTGCCAGCAGCTCCAGACAGGGGGCGGGGGAGACCCAGTACTTC.

V usage is TRBV7-9 and J usage is TRBJ2-1; a possible D gene is TRBD2 (6 bases). CDR3 length: 14 amino acids. The V gene's germline CDR1 is SEHNR and CDR2 FQNEAQ (reference sequence). V was clipped by 4 bases and J by 5 bases, with 12 bases between them. CDR3 in DNA: TGTGCCAGCAGCTCTACCGGGACTCACAATGAGCAGTTCTTC. Protein: CASSSTGTHNEQFF.

The DNA of the CDR3 is TGTGCCAGCAGCCGACAGGCTGGGGGCAATGAGCAGTTCTTC. It codes for CASSRQAGGNEQFF. The genes are TRBV7-9 and TRBJ2-1, with a possible D match to TRBD1 (6 bases). CDR1 and CDR2 from the germline V gene are SEHNR and FQNEAQ (reference sequence). V shed 5 bases and J shed 6 bases, with 14 bases lying between them. CDR3 length equals 14 residues. The entire variable domain, with the rest obtained from reference TRBV7-9 and TRBJ2-1, is as follows: DTGVSQNPRHKITKRGQNVTFRCDPISEHNRLYWYRQTLGQGPEFLTYFQNEAQLEKSRLLSDRFSAERPKGSFSTLEIQRTEQGDSAMYLCASSRQAGGNEQFFGPGTRLTVL.

This chain connects TRBV28 to TRBJ2-1, with D possibly being TRBD2 (5 bases). The CDR3 length is 16 residues. Germline CDR1 MDHEN, CDR2 SYDVKM. The germline V and J ends were trimmed by 7 bases and 5 bases, with 21 bases remaining between them. This CDR3 is CASTLQLGGLHNEQFF. The CDR3 region has the DNA TGTGCCAGCACCCTCCAACTAGGCGGGTTACACAATGAGCAGTTCTTC.